This T cell receptor beta chain comes out of a study of T cells in Graves' hyperthyroidism and ophthalmopathy. Whole-study context: Peripheral blood was drawn at first diagnosis, prior to all treatment.

This clonotype has just a few counts. Its antigen is not identified. This CDR3 has 15 residues. The germline gives CDR1 SGHNT, CDR2 YENEEA. V was pared by 0 bases and J by 6 bases, with 6 bases of the junction left unmatched. At least 3 on the Clinical Activity Score was recorded for ophthalmopathy patients, who also had NOSPECS grade at least 4 and duration under 3 months. Exclusion of a patient resulted from uncontrolled infection, other autoimmune disease, pregnancy or lactation. Amplified regions were TCR beta CDR3 sequences from RNA transcripts. A set of HTBI primers served as the primers for a first-round RT-PCR of the TCR CDR3. TCRdb itself ran the multiplex PCR reads through MiXCR, one entry per CDR3 protein. The profile shows hundreds of thousands of distinct CDR3 sequences, approximately 20% of them singletons. Study observations and caveats: Ophthalmopathy, which appeared later, was predicted by the model a median about 6 months before onset.

The source material was blood. This chain uses TRBV11-3 with TRBJ2-7; 9 bases match TRBD2. The sequence was obtained from a man younger than 40 with Graves' ophthalmopathy. DNA for the CDR3: TGTGCCAGCAGCTTAGAGACTAGCGGCCTGGCCGAGCAGTACTTC. It yields the protein CASSLETSGLAEQYF.